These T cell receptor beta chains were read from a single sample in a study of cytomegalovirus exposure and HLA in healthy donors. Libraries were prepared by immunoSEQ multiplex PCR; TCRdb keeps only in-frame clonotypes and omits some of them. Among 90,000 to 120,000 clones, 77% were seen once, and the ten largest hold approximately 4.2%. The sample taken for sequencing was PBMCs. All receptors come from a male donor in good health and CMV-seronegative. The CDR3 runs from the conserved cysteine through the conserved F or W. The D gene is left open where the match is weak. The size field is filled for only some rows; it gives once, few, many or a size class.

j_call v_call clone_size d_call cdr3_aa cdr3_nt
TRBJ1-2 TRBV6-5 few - CASSYLQGGNYGYTF TGTGCCAGCAGTTACTTGCAGGGAGGAAACTATGGCTACACCTTC
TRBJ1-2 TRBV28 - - CASRRQYGYTF TGTGCCAGCAGGCGACAGTATGGCTACACCTTC
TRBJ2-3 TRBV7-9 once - CSSSFIEVQRPTHTQYF TGTTCCAGCAGCTTTATTGAGGTCCAGCGGCCTACACATACGCAGTATTTT
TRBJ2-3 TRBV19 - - CASRDSGTDTQYF TGCGCCAGTAGAGATTCGGGCACAGATACGCAGTATTTT
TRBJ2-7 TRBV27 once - CASSLSGRAYEQYF TGTGCCAGCAGTTTAAGCGGTAGAGCCTACGAGCAGTACTTC
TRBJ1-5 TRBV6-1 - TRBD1 CASSELIPGGRGRNQPQHF TGTGCCAGCAGTGAGTTAATTCCAGGGGGTAGGGGTCGCAATCAGCCCCAGCATTTT
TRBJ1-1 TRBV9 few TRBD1 CASSAHLGQGAPAFF TGTGCCAGCAGCGCTCATTTAGGACAGGGGGCTCCAGCTTTCTTT
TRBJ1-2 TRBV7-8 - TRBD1 CASSRRQGASPGYTF TGTGCCAGCAGTCGTAGACAGGGGGCCTCCCCCGGCTACACCTTC
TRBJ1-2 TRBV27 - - CASSPTNYGYTF TGTGCCAGCAGCCCCACTAACTATGGCTACACCTTC
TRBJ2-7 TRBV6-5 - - CASSQTWTGGEQYF TGTGCCAGCAGCCAAACCTGGACCGGGGGCGAGCAGTACTTC
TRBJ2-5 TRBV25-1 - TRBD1 CASSEETGGLETQYF TGTGCCAGCAGTGAGGAGACAGGGGGCTTGGAGACCCAGTACTTC
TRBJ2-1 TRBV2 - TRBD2 CASRDRTSGRNEQFF TGTGCCAGCAGGGATAGGACTAGCGGGAGGAATGAGCAGTTCTTC
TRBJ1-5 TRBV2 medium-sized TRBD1 CASSNDRGVHSNQPQHF TGTGCCAGCAGTAATGACAGGGGAGTCCATAGCAATCAGCCCCAGCATTTT
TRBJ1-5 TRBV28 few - CASSFAGGNQPQHF TGTGCCAGCAGTTTCGCCGGGGGTAATCAGCCCCAGCATTTT
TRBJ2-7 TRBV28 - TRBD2 CACGRASYEQYF TGTGCCTGCGGGAGGGCGAGCTACGAGCAGTACTTC
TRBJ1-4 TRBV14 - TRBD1 CASSPGQGQWKLFF TGTGCCAGCAGCCCTGGACAGGGGCAGTGGAAACTGTTTTTT
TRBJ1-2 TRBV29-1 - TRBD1 CSGTTGGEVSVRTF TGCAGCGGTACAACAGGGGGAGAGGTTAGTGTGCGCACCTTC
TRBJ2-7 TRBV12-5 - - CASGLEGVRSSYEQYF TGTGCTAGTGGTTTGGAAGGAGTTAGGAGCTCCTACGAGCAGTACTTC
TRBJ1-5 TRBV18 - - CASSPPAVAYSNQPQHF TGTGCCAGCTCACCACCGGCGGTAGCTTATAGCAATCAGCCCCAGCATTTT
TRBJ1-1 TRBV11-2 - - CASSTTGNTEAFF TGTGCCAGCAGCACCACGGGGAACACTGAAGCTTTCTTT
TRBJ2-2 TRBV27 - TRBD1 CASSLPDRGGTGELFF TGTGCCAGCAGTTTACCGGACAGGGGTGGCACCGGGGAGCTGTTTTTT
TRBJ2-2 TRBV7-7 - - CASSPDRNGELFF TGTGCCAGCAGCCCGGACAGAAACGGGGAGCTGTTTTTT
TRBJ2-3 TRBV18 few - CASSRSGTDTQYF TGTGCCAGCTCACGAAGCGGCACAGATACGCAGTATTTT
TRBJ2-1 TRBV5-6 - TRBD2 CASSLRGLVNNEQFF TGTGCCAGCAGCTTGAGGGGACTAGTTAACAATGAGCAGTTCTTC
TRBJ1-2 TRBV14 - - CASSQDVQDYGYTF TGTGCCAGCAGCCAAGATGTGCAGGACTATGGCTACACCTTC
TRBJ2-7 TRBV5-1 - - CASSLEGGRAVYEQYF TGCGCCAGCAGCTTGGAGGGGGGGCGCGCCGTATACGAGCAGTACTTC
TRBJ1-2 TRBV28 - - CASSSGDPLYGYTF TGTGCCAGCAGTTCAGGGGACCCCCTCTATGGCTACACCTTC
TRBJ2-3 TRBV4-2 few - CASSQERTEADTQYF TGTGCCAGCAGCCAAGAAAGGACAGAGGCAGATACGCAGTATTTT
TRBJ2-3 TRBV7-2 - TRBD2 CASSRDGRGDTQYF TGTGCCAGCAGCCGCGACGGGAGGGGAGATACGCAGTATTTT
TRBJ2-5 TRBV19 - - CASSTDTPVAQYF TGTGCCAGTAGTACGGACACCCCGGTGGCCCAGTACTTC
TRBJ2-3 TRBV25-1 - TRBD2 CASSEFAGGTDTQYF TGTGCCAGCAGTGAATTCGCGGGAGGTACAGATACGCAGTATTTT
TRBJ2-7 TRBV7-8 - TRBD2 CASSSSLAGHYEQYF TGTGCCAGCAGCTCAAGCTTAGCGGGACACTACGAGCAGTACTTC
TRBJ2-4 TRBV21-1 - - CASSAKQGAIAKNIQYF TGTGCCAGCAGCGCGAAGCAGGGGGCGATAGCCAAAAACATTCAGTACTTC
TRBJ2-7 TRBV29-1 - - CSVKQEDTYEQYF TGCAGCGTGAAACAGGAAGATACCTACGAGCAGTACTTC
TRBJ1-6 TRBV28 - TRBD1 CASSRDSSPLHF TGTGCCAGCAGCAGGGACAGTTCACCCCTCCACTTT
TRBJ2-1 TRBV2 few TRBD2 CASNSGVNNEQFF TGTGCCAGCAATAGCGGGGTCAACAATGAGCAGTTCTTC
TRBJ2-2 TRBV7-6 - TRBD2 CASSLPLAGVVSTGELFF TGTGCCAGCAGCTTACCACTAGCGGGAGTTGTGAGCACCGGGGAGCTGTTTTTT
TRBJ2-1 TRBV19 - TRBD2 CASSVIAGTTNEQFF TGTGCCAGTAGTGTGATTGCCGGGACTACCAATGAGCAGTTCTTC
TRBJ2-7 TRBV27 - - CASRGTSGYEQYF TGTGCCAGCAGAGGGACCAGCGGGTACGAGCAGTACTTC
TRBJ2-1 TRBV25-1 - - CASSEYETRSYNEQFF TGTGCCAGCAGTGAATATGAGACTAGGTCCTACAATGAGCAGTTCTTC
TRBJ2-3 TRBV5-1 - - CASSSTGQDTDTQYF TGCGCCAGCAGCTCCACGGGACAAGACACAGATACGCAGTATTTT
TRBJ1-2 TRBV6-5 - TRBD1 CASSSPGQGYYGYTF TGTGCCAGCAGTTCGCCGGGACAGGGTTACTATGGCTACACCTTC
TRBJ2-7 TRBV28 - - CASSLIAEAYEQYF TGTGCCAGCAGCCTGATAGCGGAGGCCTACGAGCAGTACTTC
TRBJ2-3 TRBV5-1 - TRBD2 CASGLAFTDTQYF TGCGCCAGTGGACTAGCGTTTACAGATACGCAGTATTTT
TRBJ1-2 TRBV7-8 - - CASSFSWLSGYTF TGTGCCAGCAGCTTCTCGTGGCTCTCTGGCTACACCTTC
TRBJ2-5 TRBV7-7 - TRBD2 CASSGRELGEQYF TGTGCCAGCAGCGGGCGGGAGCTAGGAGAGCAGTACTTC
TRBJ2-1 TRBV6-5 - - CASSYTGNEQFF TGTGCCAGCAGTTACACGGGGAATGAGCAGTTCTTC
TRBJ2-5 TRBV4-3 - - CASSQGGRGGQETQYF TGCGCCAGCAGCCAAGGAGGTCGGGGAGGCCAAGAGACCCAGTACTTC
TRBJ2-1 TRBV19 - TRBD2 CASSYRTSGRWEEQFF TGTGCCAGTAGCTATAGGACTAGCGGGAGGTGGGAAGAGCAGTTCTTC
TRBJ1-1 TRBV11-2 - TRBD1 CASSFRTGENTEAFF TGTGCCAGCAGCTTCAGGACAGGGGAGAACACTGAAGCTTTCTTT
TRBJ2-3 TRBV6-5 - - CASSALGIGTDTQYF TGTGCCAGCAGTGCCCTAGGTATCGGCACAGATACGCAGTATTTT
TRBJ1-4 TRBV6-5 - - CASKWGEAGEKLFF TGTGCCAGCAAGTGGGGAGAAGCGGGTGAAAAACTGTTTTTT
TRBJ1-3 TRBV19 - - CASSTGIYGNTIYF TGTGCCAGTAGTACCGGTATTTATGGAAACACCATATATTTT